This entry lists 22 T cell receptor beta chains sequenced from one sample in a study of T cell clusters in autoimmune cytopenias. TRB was amplified by touch-down multiplex PCR, primer pools A and B combined. TCRdb reprocessed the multiplex PCR reads and keeps a single row for each CDR3 protein, giving no DNA. The listing contains about 710 distinct CDR3 sequences. About 37,500 genome equivalents of blood DNA were amplified for TRB. The same specimen was also included in a second study, on T cell repertoires in aging, cancer and after chemotherapy.

The material sequenced was peripheral blood. These receptors were collected from a human donor with an autoimmune cytopenia or autoimmune hepatitis (not recorded which).

The rearrangement uses TRBV29-1 and TRBJ2-1; TCRdb selects TRBD2, and the lack of DNA leaves this call unchecked. The CDR3 has 13 residues. CDR1 and CDR2 (germline): SQVTM, ANQGSEA. The CDR3 here is CVGTSGPLNEQFF.

In terms of frequency, this clonotype is medium-sized (0.01 to 0.1%). The chain uses TRBV7-6 and TRBJ2-1; TCRdb gives TRBD2 as the D gene, but with no DNA this cannot be confirmed. Germline loops: CDR1 SGHVS, CDR2 FNYEAQ. The CDR3 spans 16 residues. This chain's CDR3 is CASSLAHTSGSSEQFF.

CDR3: CASSYARGDGEQYF. The chain couples TRBV6-5 to TRBJ2-7; TCRdb lists TRBD1, though no DNA is available to test this call. From germline, CDR1 is MNHEY and CDR2 SVGAGI. This CDR3 has 14 amino acids.

Frequency places this clonotype as medium-sized (0.01 to 0.1%). The J gene is TRBJ1-2, the V gene TRBV7-6. Germline CDR1 and CDR2: SGHVS and FNYEAQ. CDR3 length: 14 residues. CDR3 amino acids: CASSLGPNNYGYTF.

By frequency, this clonotype is medium-sized. The V and J genes are TRBV13 and TRBJ2-3; no DNA is available, so the TRBD1 call from TCRdb remains unchecked. The CDR3 has 17 amino acids. CDR1 is PRHDT and CDR2 is FYEKMQ in the germline V gene (reference sequence). The CDR3 spells CASSLGHTGSYSDTQYF.

This clonotype is called large (0.1 to 1%) based on its frequency. The chain employs TRBV6-1 and TRBJ1-4. This CDR3 is built from 14 residues. The germline gives CDR1 MNHNS, CDR2 SASEGT. CDR3: CASSEPVGHEKLFF.

Frequency places this clonotype as medium-sized. The V and J genes are TRBV20-1 and TRBJ2-1; lacking DNA, the TRBD2 call made by TCRdb goes unchecked. CDR3 size: 16 residues. Germline CDR1 is DFQATT and CDR2 is SNEGSKA (reference sequence). CDR3 in amino acids: CSASSWGTSGSNEQFF.

This clonotype is classed as large (0.1 to 1%) by frequency. This chain links TRBV6-5 with TRBJ2-1. CDR1 and CDR2 (germline): MNHEY, SVGAGI. This CDR3 comprises 16 residues. CDR3 amino acids: CASSYSFLSSYNEQFF.

This chain connects TRBV21-1 to TRBJ1-1; there is no DNA to check the TCRdb D call of TRBD1. TRBV21-1 corresponds to a pseudogene. The CDR3 contains 17 residues. CDR3 loop: CASTSDGQGISNTEAFF.

This clonotype shows up as large by frequency. The gene calls are TRBV27 and TRBJ2-1; the D call from TCRdb, TRBD2, cannot be confirmed without DNA. There are 14 residues in the CDR3. Germline CDR1 reads MNHEY; CDR2 reads SMNVEV (reference sequence). CDR3 sequence reads: CASSPETRSGEQFF.

This clonotype is called medium-sized based on its frequency. This sequence joins TRBV20-1 and TRBJ2-3; TCRdb returns TRBD1, unconfirmable since there is no DNA. Germline loops: CDR1 DFQATT, CDR2 SNEGSKA (reference sequence). This CDR3 spans 16 amino acids. This CDR3 reads CSASEFGQGRADTQYF.

Measured by frequency, this clonotype is medium-sized. This chain links TRBV5-1 with TRBJ1-2. This CDR3 has 13 residues. Germline CDR1 and CDR2: SGHRS and YFSETQ. The CDR3 is CASSLGAPYGYTF.

Judged by frequency, this clonotype is large (0.1 to 1%). The chain joins TRBV6-1 to TRBJ2-5; without DNA, the TCRdb call of TRBD1 cannot be checked. CDR1 and CDR2 (germline): MNHNS, SASEGT. This CDR3 is 15 amino acids long. This CDR3 is CASSEPWTGQETQYF.

This clonotype ranks as medium-sized in terms of frequency. CDR3 protein: CASSLFLPSSYNEQFF. The V and J genes are TRBV5-6 and TRBJ2-1. The CDR3 consists of 16 residues. The germline V gene has CDR1 SGHDT and CDR2 YYEEEE.

In terms of frequency, this clonotype is large. This sequence joins TRBV6-6 and TRBJ2-1; lacking DNA, the TRBD2 call made by TCRdb goes unchecked. Germline-derived CDR1 and CDR2 are MNHNY and SVGAGI (reference sequence). This CDR3 spans 14 amino acids. CDR3 loop: CASSGGGLYNEQFF.

J is TRBJ2-3 and V is TRBV4-2. This CDR3 comprises 17 residues. The V gene's germline CDR1 is LGHNA and CDR2 YNFKEQ. This CDR3 reads CASSQEERHPSTDTQYF.

This clonotype is large by frequency. Here the CDR3 reads CASSSNRGSSPLHF. V is TRBV27 and J is TRBJ1-6; with no DNA, the TCRdb D assignment of TRBD1 cannot be verified. Germline V gives CDR1 MNHEY, CDR2 SMNVEV (reference sequence). The CDR3 totals 14 residues.

This clonotype registers medium-sized by frequency. The chain employs TRBV10-3 and TRBJ2-2. Germline-derived CDR1 and CDR2 are ENHRY and SYGVKD. This CDR3 comprises 11 residues. CDR3 sequence: CAIRNTGELFF.

Measured by frequency, this clonotype is medium-sized. CDR3: CASSPADNIYGYTF. The rearrangement links TRBV18 to TRBJ1-2. The CDR3 runs to 14 residues. Germline V gene lookup returns CDR1 KGHSH and CDR2 LQKENI.

This chain links TRBV5-6 with TRBJ1-4; lacking DNA, the TRBD1 call made by TCRdb goes unchecked. Germline-derived CDR1 and CDR2 are SGHDT and YYEEEE. The CDR3 has 18 residues. CDR3 sequence reads: CASSLGITGTGMAEKLFF. Supplemented by reference TRBV5-6 and TRBJ1-4, the full variable domain reads DAGVTQSPTHLIKTRGQQVTLRCSPKSGHDTVSWYQQALGQGPQFIFQYYEEEERQRGNFPDRFSGHQFPNYSSELNVNALLLGDSALYLCASSLGITGTGMAEKLFFGSGTQLSVL.

This clonotype is identified as medium-sized from frequency. The chain joins TRBV27 to TRBJ2-1; the D call from TCRdb, TRBD1, cannot be confirmed without DNA. CDR1 and CDR2 (germline): MNHEY, SMNVEV (reference sequence). The CDR3 loop spans 16 amino acids. This chain's CDR3 is CASTQPQGGTYNEQFF.

The chain recombines TRBV4-1 with TRBJ2-3; the TCRdb D gene call, TRBD2, has no DNA to confirm it. Per the germline V gene, CDR1 is MGHRA and CDR2 is YSYEKL. The CDR3 loop spans 16 amino acids. This CDR3 reads CASSQGLAGGTDTQYF.